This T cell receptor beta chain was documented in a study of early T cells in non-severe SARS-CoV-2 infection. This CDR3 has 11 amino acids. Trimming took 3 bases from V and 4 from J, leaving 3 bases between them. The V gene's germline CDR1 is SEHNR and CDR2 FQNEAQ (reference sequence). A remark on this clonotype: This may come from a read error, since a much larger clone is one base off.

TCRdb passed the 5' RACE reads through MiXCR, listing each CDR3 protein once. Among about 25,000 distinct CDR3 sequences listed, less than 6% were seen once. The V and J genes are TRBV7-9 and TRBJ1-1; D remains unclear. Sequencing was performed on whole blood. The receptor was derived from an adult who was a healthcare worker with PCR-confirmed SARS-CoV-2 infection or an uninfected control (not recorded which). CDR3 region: CASSFTTEAFF. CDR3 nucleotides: TGTGCCAGCAGCTTTACCACTGAAGCTTTCTTT.